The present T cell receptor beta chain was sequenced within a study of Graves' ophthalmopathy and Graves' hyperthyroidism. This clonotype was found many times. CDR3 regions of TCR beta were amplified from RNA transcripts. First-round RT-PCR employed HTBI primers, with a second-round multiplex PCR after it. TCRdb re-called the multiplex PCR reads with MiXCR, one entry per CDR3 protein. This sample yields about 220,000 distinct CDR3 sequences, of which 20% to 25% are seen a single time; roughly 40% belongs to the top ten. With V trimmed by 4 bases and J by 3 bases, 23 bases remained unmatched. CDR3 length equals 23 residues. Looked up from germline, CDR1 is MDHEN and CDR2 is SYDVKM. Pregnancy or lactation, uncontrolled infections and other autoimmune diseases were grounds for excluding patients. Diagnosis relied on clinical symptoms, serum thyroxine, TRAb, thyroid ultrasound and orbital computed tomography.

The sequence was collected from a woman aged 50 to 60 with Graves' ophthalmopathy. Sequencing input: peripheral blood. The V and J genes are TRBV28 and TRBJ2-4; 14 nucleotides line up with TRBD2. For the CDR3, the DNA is TGTGCCAGCAGTTCAACAGGGACCCAGGGACTAGCGGGAGACAGTTGGGGCAAAAACATTCAGTACTTC. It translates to CASSSTGTQGLAGDSWGKNIQYF.